This T cell receptor (beta chain) was documented in a study of cytotoxic CD8 clonotypes in ibrutinib-treated CLL. Data came from immunoSEQ multiplex PCR; TCRdb stores just in-frame clones and leaves some out. The sample includes around 310,000 clones, just under 80% seen only once; the top ten take under 8.5%. The V end lost 6 bases, the J end lost 3 bases, and 9 bases lay between the germline ends. Germline CDR1 and CDR2: MNHEY and SMNVEV (reference sequence). This CDR3 spans 13 amino acids. The chain combines TRBV27 with TRBJ1-5; D is unclear. Here the sequenced sample was PBMCs, taken before ibrutinib treatment. This receptor was obtained from a human donor with chronic lymphocytic leukemia. The CDR3 spells CASSNSPNQPQHF. The CDR3 coding sequence is TGTGCCAGCAGCAATTCCCCCAATCAGCCCCAGCATTTT.